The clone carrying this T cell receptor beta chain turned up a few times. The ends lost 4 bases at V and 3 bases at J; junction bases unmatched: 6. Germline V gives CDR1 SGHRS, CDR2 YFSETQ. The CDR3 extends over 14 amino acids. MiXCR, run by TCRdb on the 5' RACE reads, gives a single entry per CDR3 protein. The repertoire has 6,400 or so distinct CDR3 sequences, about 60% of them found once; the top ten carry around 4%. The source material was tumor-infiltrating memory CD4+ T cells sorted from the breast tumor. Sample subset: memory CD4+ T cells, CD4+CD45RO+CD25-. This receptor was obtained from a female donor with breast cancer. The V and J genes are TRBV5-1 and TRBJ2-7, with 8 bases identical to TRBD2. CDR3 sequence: CASSQSGTSYEQYF. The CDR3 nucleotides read TGCGCCAGCAGCCAATCCGGGACTAGCTACGAGCAGTACTTC.